This TCR beta chain was found in a study of T cells after somatic rescue of genetic block (dated by TCRdb to between 2020 and 2021). Study-level background: The study assessed how robust, over the long term, a T-cell system was when the system had developed through somatic rescue of a genetic block in T-cell development.

Remarks on this clone: Its cognate antigen has yet to be identified. Base qualities are not provided; no much larger clone lies one nucleotide away.

Counted from cysteine to phenylalanine, this CDR3 has 15 amino acids. Just CDR3 DNA is preserved here, 45 bases in frame from base 1. From the germline V gene, CDR1 is SGHTA and CDR2 is FQGNSA. The germline V end is reduced by 2 bases and the J end by 2 bases; junction bases left unmatched: 5. Libraries were prepared through the immunoSEQ multiplex PCR assay. Not all clones reach the TCRdb copy of this immuneACCESS table, which keeps in-frame sequences only. Checked studies attribute under half of the gap to unresolved V genes and leave the rest unexplained. The table for this sample lists some 68,000 clones; around 90% of them were counted only once. The ten largest clones take up roughly 2.9% of the sample.

This sequence uses TRBV7-2 and TRBJ1-2; a stretch of 7 junction bases matches TRBD1. The receptor was derived from a man aged 30-40 years. Sequencing was carried out using peripheral blood mononuclear cells (PBMCs). Here is the DNA: TGTGCCAGCAGCTTATCGACAGGGAACAACTATGGCTACACCTTC. Translation gives CASSLSTGNNYGYTF.